One TCR beta chain is described in this entry. This sample was taken from a study of control samples from healthy donors and cancer patients. Generated by immunoSEQ multiplex PCR, the TCRdb table keeps only in-frame clones and is missing some. In the table there are 90,000 to 100,000 clones, roughly three quarters of which are singletons. This clonotype was obtained from a woman between 25 and 40 years old in good health. The sequencing input was blood.

The CDR3 DNA reads as TGCGCCAGCAGCTTCTGGGGAAACAATGAGCAGTTCTTC. Translating gives CASSFWGNNEQFF. This chain connects TRBV5-1 to TRBJ2-1; unclear D gene. CDR1 is SGHRS, CDR2 YFSETQ, per germline. This CDR3 has 13 amino acids. The V gene lost 2 bases and the J gene lost 5 bases, with 8 bases spanning the gap.